The rows below give T cell receptor beta chains drawn from one sample of a study of a mutant IDH1 vaccine in newly diagnosed glioma. The assay was immunoSEQ multiplex PCR, and TCRdb's table has in-frame clones only and misses some. The table has 55,000 to 70,000 clones, just over 85% seen once; the top ten hold around 3%. The sequencing used PBMCs, collected from a glioma patient treated with radiotherapy, temozolomide or both. The receptors originated from a man aged 25 to 40 with glioma. Each CDR3 is given with its conserved first and last residue. A D gene is named only where the DNA matches it firmly. Clone size is stated in some rows and not others, as once, few, many or a class when expanded.

v_gene	abundance	d_gene	j_gene	CDR3nt	CDR3aa
TRBV28	.	.	TRBJ2-4	TGTGCCAGCAGTTTCGGGGTCGGGTCGACGGTGGCCAAAAACATTCAGTACTTC	CASSFGVGSTVAKNIQYF
TRBV4-1	.	.	TRBJ2-2	TGCGCCAGCAGCCAAGCAGGGGGTTTACAGGGGAGGTCGCACGGGGAGCTGTTTTTT	CASSQAGGLQGRSHGELFF
TRBV4-1	.	.	TRBJ2-3	TGCGCCAGCAGCCAAGATATCCATACGCAGTATTTT	CASSQDIHTQYF
TRBV19	once	.	TRBJ2-2	TGTGCCAGTAGTACTCTAGGGGGCACCGGGGAGCTGTTTTTT	CASSTLGGTGELFF
TRBV19	.	.	TRBJ2-7	TGTGCCAGTAGTAACGCAGGAAACTCCTACGAGCAGTACTTC	CASSNAGNSYEQYF
TRBV28	few	.	TRBJ1-2	TGTGCCAGCATCGATATAGGACACCGTTTGAATGGCTACACCTTC	CASIDIGHRLNGYTF
TRBV6-5	.	.	TRBJ1-4	TGTGCCAGCAGTCCTTACGTGGCTAATGAAAAACTGTTTTTT	CASSPYVANEKLFF
TRBV19	.	TRBD2	TRBJ2-7	TGTGCCAGTAGGATGGGAGGGGACTCCTACGAGCAGTACTTC	CASRMGGDSYEQYF
TRBV19	.	TRBD1	TRBJ2-7	TGTGCCAGTAGACCGGGACAGGGGGTTTACGAGCAGTACTTC	CASRPGQGVYEQYF
TRBV5-1	few	TRBD1	TRBJ1-4	TGCGCCAGCAGCCCCCGGACAGGGTTGGATGAAAAACTGTTTTTT	CASSPRTGLDEKLFF
TRBV9	.	.	TRBJ2-3	TGTGCCAGCAGCAAAGGGGGGGACACAGATACGCAGTATTTT	CASSKGGDTDTQYF
TRBV29-1	.	TRBD1	TRBJ2-7	TGCAGCGTTGAGGGGACAGCCGCCTACGAGCAGTACTTC	CSVEGTAAYEQYF
TRBV9	once	.	TRBJ2-1	TGTGCCAGCAGCGTAGTTTCAGGGGCCGGGTACTACAATGAGCAGTTCTTC	CASSVVSGAGYYNEQFF
TRBV27	once	.	TRBJ2-1	TGTGCCAGCAGTTCGGGACTCCTTGATGAGCAGTTCTTC	CASSSGLLDEQFF
TRBV19	few	.	TRBJ1-5	TGTGCCAGTAGTATAGTGAGCGATCAGCCCCAGCATTTT	CASSIVSDQPQHF
TRBV15	.	TRBD1	TRBJ2-7	TGTGCCACCAGCAGAGATCTGGGGACAGGGGGAAGGACAGACGAGCAGTACTTC	CATSRDLGTGGRTDEQYF
TRBV13	few	TRBD1	TRBJ1-1	TGTGCCAGCAGCTCTGCGGACAGGGGCGGCGAAGCTTTCTTT	CASSSADRGGEAFF
TRBV18	.	TRBD1	TRBJ1-1	TGTGCCAGCTCACTGGGGACAGGGAGTGAAGCTTTCTTT	CASSLGTGSEAFF
TRBV7-6	.	.	TRBJ2-7	TGTGCCAGCAGCTTAGGCTCTCATGGGACCTACGAGCAGTACTTC	CASSLGSHGTYEQYF
TRBV14	.	TRBD1	TRBJ2-2	TGTGCCAGCAGCCTAGGACAGGGCAAGATAAAGACCGGGGAGCTGTTTTTT	CASSLGQGKIKTGELFF
TRBV21-1	.	.	TRBJ2-7	TGTGCCAGCAGAGGCGACAGGGACGAGCAGTACTTC	CASRGDRDEQYF
TRBV28	once	.	TRBJ2-5	TGTGCCAGCAGTTTGGACAATACGCCCCAGTACTTC	CASSLDNTPQYF
TRBV11-2	.	.	TRBJ1-5	TGTGCCAGCAGCGTAATGACAGGCCCCGATCAGCCCCAGCATTTT	CASSVMTGPDQPQHF
TRBV7-9	.	.	TRBJ2-1	TGTGCCAGCAGCTTACTCAGCGCCCCCAATGAGCAGTTCTTC	CASSLLSAPNEQFF
TRBV10-1	.	.	TRBJ2-7	TGCGCCAGCAGTGAGACTAGCCCCGCGGACGAGCAGTACTTC	CASSETSPADEQYF
TRBV29-1	.	.	TRBJ1-2	TGCAGCGTCGTAACGGGACTTCAAGTTCTCAATGGCTACACCTTC	CSVVTGLQVLNGYTF
TRBV6-1	.	TRBD1	TRBJ1-5	TGTGCCAGCAGTGAATGGGGACAGGGCAATCAGCCCCAGCATTTT	CASSEWGQGNQPQHF
TRBV9	.	.	TRBJ1-2	TGTGCCAGCAGCGAAGACGTGGTGCGCGGCGCTTATGGCTACACCTTC	CASSEDVVRGAYGYTF
TRBV2	.	.	TRBJ1-2	TGTGCCATCCAGAGGCCATTAGGGGGCTACACCTTC	CAIQRPLGGYTF
TRBV4-1	once	.	TRBJ2-7	TGCGCCAGCAGCCAGGCATTGACAGCGTCCTACGAGCAGTACTTC	CASSQALTASYEQYF
TRBV5-1	.	TRBD1	TRBJ2-3	TGCGCCAGCAGCTTGGCCAGACAGGGATTCACAGATACGCAGTATTTT	CASSLARQGFTDTQYF
TRBV9	.	.	TRBJ2-2	TGTGCCAGCAGCGTAGGGCAGGGGAACACCGGGGAGCTGTTTTTT	CASSVGQGNTGELFF
TRBV2	.	.	TRBJ1-4	TGTGCCAGCAGTGGTTTAAGGAATGAAAAACTGTTTTTT	CASSGLRNEKLFF
TRBV4-1	.	.	TRBJ1-1	TGCGCCAGCAGCCAACCCGGCAGAGGGTTCAACACTGAAGCTTTCTTT	CASSQPGRGFNTEAFF
TRBV7-9	.	.	TRBJ1-1	TGTGCCAGCAGCTTGGGCACTGAAGCTTTCTTT	CASSLGTEAFF
TRBV18	.	TRBD2	TRBJ2-3	TGTGCCAGCTCATCGACTAGCGGGGGGGCGGATACGCAGTATTTT	CASSSTSGGADTQYF
TRBV14	.	.	TRBJ1-2	TGTGCCAGCAGCCAAGTTAGTGGCGGAAGACACTATGGCTACACCTTC	CASSQVSGGRHYGYTF
TRBV28	.	.	TRBJ1-5	TGTGCCAGCATGCGGTCCAATCAGCCCCAGCATTTT	CASMRSNQPQHF
TRBV2	.	TRBD2	TRBJ2-1	TGTGCCAGCCGGACTAGCGGGGGGCAATTCTACAATGAGCAGTTCTTC	CASRTSGGQFYNEQFF